The T cell receptor (beta chain) under discussion was sequenced for a study of T-cell memory formation after mild COVID-19. The CDR3 length is 11 residues. V was cut by 5 bases and J by 12 bases, with 14 bases left in between. Germline V gives CDR1 DFQATT, CDR2 SNEGSKA (reference sequence). Each CDR3 protein is one row after TCRdb ran MiXCR on the 5' RACE reads. The sample shows hundreds of thousands of distinct CDR3 sequences, 15% to 19% of them seen only once. This clonotype was seen at least ten times. Sample: PBMCs or a T cell subset sorted from them (not recorded which). V usage is TRBV20-1 and J usage is TRBJ2-1; D tentatively reads TRBD1 or TRBD2 (5 bases each). This TCR came from an adult woman who had mild COVID-19 (a few samples of this study predate the infection). Cell type and time point are not known. The CDR3 sequence: CSAQSPGRQFF. The CDR3 DNA reads TGCAGTGCTCAATCCCCGGGACGGCAGTTCTTC.